This TCR beta chain was profiled in a study of shared clonotypes between healthy human individuals. Background on the study: Per donor, CD8 memory used one plate, CD8 naive used two, CD4 memory used three and CD4 naive used three. General observations from the study: Compared with clonotypes that all four donors shared, non-shared clonotypes had lower generation probabilities.

Generated by immunoSEQ multiplex PCR, the TCRdb table keeps only in-frame clones and is missing some. The sample lists roughly 1,100,000 clones; more than 65% were seen once. In regard to this clone: Its antigen is as yet unknown.

Germline V gives CDR1 MNHEY, CDR2 SVGAGI. The CDR3 runs 12 residues. Trimming cost V 4 bases and J 6 bases, with 8 bases left between them. The sample comprised memory CD4+ T cells sorted from blood. Subset given: CD45RA-negative fraction. The source of this sequence is a man younger than 35 in good health. The chain employs TRBV6-5 and TRBJ2-3; D is uncertain. Here the CDR3 DNA reads TGTGCCAGCAGTTCCACTGCGGATACGCAGTATTTT. As protein: CASSSTADTQYF.